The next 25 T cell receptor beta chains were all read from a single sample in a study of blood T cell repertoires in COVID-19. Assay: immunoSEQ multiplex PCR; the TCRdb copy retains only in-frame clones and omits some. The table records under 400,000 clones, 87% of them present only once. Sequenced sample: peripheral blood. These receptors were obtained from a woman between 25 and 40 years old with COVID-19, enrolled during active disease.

In DNA, the CDR3 is TGTGCCAGCAGCCAAGAGTTCGGTCCAGATACGCAGTATTTT. Protein sequence: CASSQEFGPDTQYF. The chain recombines TRBV14 with TRBJ2-3, with D unclear. V lost 0 bases and J lost 4, with 8 bases in between. This CDR3 is 14 amino acids long. The germline CDR1 and CDR2 sequences are SGHDN and FVKESK.

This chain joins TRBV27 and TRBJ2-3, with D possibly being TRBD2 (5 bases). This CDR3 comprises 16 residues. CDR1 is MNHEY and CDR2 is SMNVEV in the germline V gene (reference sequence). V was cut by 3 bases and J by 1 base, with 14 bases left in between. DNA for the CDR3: TGTGCCAGCAGTTTCGTTCGGGGATTTGGCACAGATACGCAGTATTTT. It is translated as CASSFVRGFGTDTQYF.

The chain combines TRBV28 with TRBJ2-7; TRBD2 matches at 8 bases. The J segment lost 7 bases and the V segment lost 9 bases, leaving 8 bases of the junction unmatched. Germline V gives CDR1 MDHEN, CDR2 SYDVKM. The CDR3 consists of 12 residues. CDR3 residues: CASNPTSVEQYF. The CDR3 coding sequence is TGTGCCAGTAACCCGACTAGCGTTGAGCAGTACTTC.

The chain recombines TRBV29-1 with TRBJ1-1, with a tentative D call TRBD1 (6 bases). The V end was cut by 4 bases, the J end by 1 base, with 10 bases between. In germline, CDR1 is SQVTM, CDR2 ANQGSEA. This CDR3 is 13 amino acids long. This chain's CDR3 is CSVGRGGNTEAFF. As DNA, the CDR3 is TGCAGCGTTGGTAGAGGGGGGAACACTGAAGCTTTCTTT.

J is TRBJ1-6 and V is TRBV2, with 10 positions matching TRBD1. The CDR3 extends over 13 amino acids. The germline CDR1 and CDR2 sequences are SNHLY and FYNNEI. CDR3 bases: TGTGAAAAGCATGGGACAGGGGATTCACCCCTCCACTTT. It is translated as CEKHGTGDSPLHF.

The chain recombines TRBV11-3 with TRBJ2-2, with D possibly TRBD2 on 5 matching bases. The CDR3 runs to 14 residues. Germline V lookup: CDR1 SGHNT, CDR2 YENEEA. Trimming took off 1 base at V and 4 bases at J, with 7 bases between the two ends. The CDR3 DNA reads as TGTGCCAGCAGCTTAGCGGGGAGCACCGGGGAGCTGTTTTTT. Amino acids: CASSLAGSTGELFF.

The CDR3 DNA reads as TGTGCCAGCAGCTTAAAAGGTTGGCGGGACAGGGATTATGAAAAACTGTTTTTT. Protein sequence: CASSLKGWRDRDYEKLFF. J is TRBJ1-4 and V is TRBV7-3; 9 bases agree with TRBD1. V gave up 1 base and J gave up 6 bases; unmatched junction bases: 12. The CDR3 length is 18 residues. CDR1 is SGHTA, CDR2 FQGTGA, per germline.

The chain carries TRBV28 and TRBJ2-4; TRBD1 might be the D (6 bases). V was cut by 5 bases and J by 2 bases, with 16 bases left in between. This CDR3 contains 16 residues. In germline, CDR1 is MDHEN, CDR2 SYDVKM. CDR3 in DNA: TGTGCCAGCAGTGCACAGGGTGTTCGGTCCAAAAACATTCAGTACTTC. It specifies CASSAQGVRSKNIQYF.

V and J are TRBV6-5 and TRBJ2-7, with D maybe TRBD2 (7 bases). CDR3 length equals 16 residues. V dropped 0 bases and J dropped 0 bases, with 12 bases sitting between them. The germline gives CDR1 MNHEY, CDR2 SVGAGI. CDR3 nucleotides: TGTGCCAGCAGTTACTCAGGGGGGGCTCTCTCCTACGAGCAGTACTTC. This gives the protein CASSYSGGALSYEQYF.

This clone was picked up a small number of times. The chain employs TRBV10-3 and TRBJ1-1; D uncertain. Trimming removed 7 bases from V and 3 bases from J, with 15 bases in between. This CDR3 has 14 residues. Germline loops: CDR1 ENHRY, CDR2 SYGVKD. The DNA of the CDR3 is TGTGCCATCAAATCCCATTCAACTTACACTGAAGCTTTCTTT. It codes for CAIKSHSTYTEAFF.

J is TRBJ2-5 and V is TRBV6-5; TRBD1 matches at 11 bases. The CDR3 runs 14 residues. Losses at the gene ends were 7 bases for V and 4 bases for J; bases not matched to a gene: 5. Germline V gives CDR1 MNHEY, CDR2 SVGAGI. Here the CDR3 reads CASKMDRGRETQYF. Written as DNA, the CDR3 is TGTGCCAGCAAGATGGACAGGGGGCGAGAGACCCAGTACTTC.

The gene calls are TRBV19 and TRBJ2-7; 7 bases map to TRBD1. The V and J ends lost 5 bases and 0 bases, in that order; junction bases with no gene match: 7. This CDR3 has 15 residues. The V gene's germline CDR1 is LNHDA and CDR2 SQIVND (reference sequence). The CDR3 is CASSLRQGPSYEQYF. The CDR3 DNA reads TGTGCCAGTAGTCTACGACAGGGACCCTCCTACGAGCAGTACTTC.

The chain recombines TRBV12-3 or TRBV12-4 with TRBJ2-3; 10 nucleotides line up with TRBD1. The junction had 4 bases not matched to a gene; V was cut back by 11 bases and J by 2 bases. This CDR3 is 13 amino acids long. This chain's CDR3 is CAGGTGATDTQYF. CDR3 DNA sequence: TGTGCCGGCGGGACAGGGGCCACAGATACGCAGTATTTT.

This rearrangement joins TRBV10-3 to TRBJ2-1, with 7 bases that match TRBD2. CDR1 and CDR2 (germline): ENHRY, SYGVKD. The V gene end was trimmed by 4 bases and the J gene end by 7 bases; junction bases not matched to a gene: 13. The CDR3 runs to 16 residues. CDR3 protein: CAISVVGGGPGNEQFF. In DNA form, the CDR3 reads TGTGCCATCAGTGTGGTGGGGGGAGGGCCGGGGAATGAGCAGTTCTTC.

Written as DNA, the CDR3 is TGTGCCTGGAGTGGAGGAGGGAACACTGAAGCTTTCTTT. This gives the protein CAWSGGGNTEAFF. V is TRBV30 and J is TRBJ1-1; D is undetermined. V was clipped by 1 base and J by 1 base, with 7 bases between them. CDR1 is GTSNPN and CDR2 is SVGIG in the germline V gene (reference sequence). CDR3 length: 13 residues.

The DNA for the CDR3 is TGTGCCAGCAGCTTCGGGAGTACGGGCTACGAGCAGTACTTC. Protein sequence: CASSFGSTGYEQYF. The chain uses TRBV11-2 and TRBJ2-7; tentatively, D is TRBD2 (6 bases). Germline V gene data show CDR1 as SGHAT and CDR2 as FQNNGV. This CDR3 is built from 14 residues. The V and J ends lost 3 bases and 3 bases respectively, with 12 bases between them.

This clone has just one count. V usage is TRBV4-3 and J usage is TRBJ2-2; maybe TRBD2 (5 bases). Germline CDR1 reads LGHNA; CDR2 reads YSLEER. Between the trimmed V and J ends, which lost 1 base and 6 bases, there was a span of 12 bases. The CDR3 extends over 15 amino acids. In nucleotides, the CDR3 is TGCGCCAGCAGCCAAGCGATTAGCGTTCCCGGGGAGCTGTTTTTT. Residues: CASSQAISVPGELFF.

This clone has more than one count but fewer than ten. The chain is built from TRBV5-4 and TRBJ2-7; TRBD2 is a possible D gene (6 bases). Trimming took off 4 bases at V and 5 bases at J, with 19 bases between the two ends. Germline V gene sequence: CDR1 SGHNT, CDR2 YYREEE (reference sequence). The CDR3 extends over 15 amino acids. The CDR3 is CASSPRQTSPHEQYF. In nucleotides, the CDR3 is TGTGCCAGCAGCCCAAGACAGACTAGTCCCCACGAGCAGTACTTC. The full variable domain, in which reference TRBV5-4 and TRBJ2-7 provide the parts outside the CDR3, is ETGVTQSPTHLIKTRGQQVTLRCSSQSGHNTVSWYQQALGQGPQFIFQYYREEENGRGNFPPRFSGLQFPNYSSELNVNALELDDSALYLCASSPRQTSPHEQYFGPGTRLTVT.

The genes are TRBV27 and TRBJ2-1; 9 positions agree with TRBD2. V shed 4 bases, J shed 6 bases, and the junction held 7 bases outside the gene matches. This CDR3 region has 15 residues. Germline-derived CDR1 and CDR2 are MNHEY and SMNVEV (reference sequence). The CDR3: CASSSGTSPFNEQFF. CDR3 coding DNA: TGTGCCAGCAGTTCCGGGACTAGCCCTTTCAATGAGCAGTTCTTC.

The CDR3 bases are TGTGCCAGCAGCGTAGAGGGCAGGGGATACTACGAGCAGTACTTC. Residues: CASSVEGRGYYEQYF. The chain links TRBV9 to TRBJ2-7; possibly TRBD1 for D (6 bases). Germline assignment: CDR1 SGDLS and CDR2 YYNGEE. The CDR3 spans 15 residues. Trimming removed 0 bases at V and 3 bases at J, with 13 bases between.

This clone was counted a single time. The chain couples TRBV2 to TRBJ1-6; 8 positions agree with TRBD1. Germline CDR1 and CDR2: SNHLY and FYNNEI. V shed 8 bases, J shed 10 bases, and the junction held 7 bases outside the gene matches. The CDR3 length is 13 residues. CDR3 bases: TGTGCCAGCGTTGGACAGGGTGACTCACCCCTCCACTTT. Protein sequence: CASVGQGDSPLHF.

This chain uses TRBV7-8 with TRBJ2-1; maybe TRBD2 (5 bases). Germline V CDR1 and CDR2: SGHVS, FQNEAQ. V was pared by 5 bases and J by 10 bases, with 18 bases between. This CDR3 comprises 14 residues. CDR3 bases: TGTGCCAGCAGCCTATCCACGACTGAGCGGGAGCAGTTCTTC. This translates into CASSLSTTEREQFF.

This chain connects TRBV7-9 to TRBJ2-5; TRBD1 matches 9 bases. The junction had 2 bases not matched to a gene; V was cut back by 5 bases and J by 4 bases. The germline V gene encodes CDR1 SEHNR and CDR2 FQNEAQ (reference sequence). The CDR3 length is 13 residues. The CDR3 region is CASSAGQGETQYF. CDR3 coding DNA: TGTGCCAGCAGCGCGGGACAGGGAGAGACCCAGTACTTC.

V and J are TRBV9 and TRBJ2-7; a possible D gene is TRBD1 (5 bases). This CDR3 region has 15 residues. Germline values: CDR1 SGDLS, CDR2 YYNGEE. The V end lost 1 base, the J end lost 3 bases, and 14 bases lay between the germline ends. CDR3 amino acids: CASSVYAPGNYEQYF. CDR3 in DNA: TGTGCCAGCAGCGTATATGCCCCAGGGAACTACGAGCAGTACTTC.

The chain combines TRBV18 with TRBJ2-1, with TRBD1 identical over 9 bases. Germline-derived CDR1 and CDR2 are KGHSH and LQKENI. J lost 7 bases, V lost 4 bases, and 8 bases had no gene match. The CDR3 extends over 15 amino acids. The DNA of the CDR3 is TGTGCCAGCTCACTCGGAACAGGGGGCGTTAATGAGCAGTTCTTC. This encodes CASSLGTGGVNEQFF. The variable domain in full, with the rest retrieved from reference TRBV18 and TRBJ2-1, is NAGVMQNPRHLVRRRGQEARLRCSPMKGHSHVYWYRQLPEEGLKFMVYLQKENIIDESGMPKERFSAEFPKEGPSILRIQQVVRGDSAAYFCASSLGTGGVNEQFFGPGTRLTVL.